This T cell receptor beta chain was captured by sequencing in a study of identical twins. General study points: Cross-sectional statistics, not tracking of the same donors, supported the conclusions. With monozygotic twins, out-of-frame TCR alpha sharing exceeded what models estimated. Fewer insertions marked abundant cord blood beta clonotypes; young adult naive trended weakly, memory not at all.

MiXCR was run by TCRdb on the 5' RACE reads, yielding one entry per CDR3 protein. The sample consists of hundreds of thousands of distinct CDR3 sequences, around 5.7% of them appearing once. The CDR3 is made up of 11 amino acids. V dropped 0 bases and J dropped 9 bases, with 6 bases sitting between them. CDR1 and CDR2 (germline): DFQATT, SNEGSKA (reference sequence). Turning to this clonotype: The antigen is undetermined.

The material sequenced was naive T cells sorted from blood. The source is a man aged 18-30 years in good health. The V call is TRBV20-1, the J call TRBJ2-1; D remains ambiguous. The CDR3 loop reads CSARDPPEQFF. CDR3 bases: TGCAGTGCTAGAGATCCCCCTGAGCAGTTCTTC.